This T cell receptor beta chain appears in the sequencing data of a study of T-cell reconstitution after alpha-beta-depleted transplantation in children. A library of TCRbeta sequences, prepared with unique molecular identifiers, was generated. TCRdb processed the PCR reads anew with MiXCR; each CDR3 protein has one entry. Of a few hundred thousand distinct CDR3 sequences in the sample, about 12% were seen once. The V end was cut by 4 bases, the J end by 7 bases, with 20 bases between. The CDR3 totals 16 residues. The V gene's germline CDR1 is SGHVS and CDR2 FQNEAQ. The sequences come from PBMCs from the stem cell graft donor, collected from the stem cell graft. V and J are TRBV7-8 and TRBJ1-5; D is possibly TRBD1 (5 bases). The source is a human donor who donated a stem cell graft to a child with combined immunodeficiency. CDR3 nucleotides: TGTGCCAGCAGCTCAGAGGTTTGGGGGAGCAGCCAGCCCCAGCATTTT. Amino acid sequence: CASSSEVWGSSQPQHF.